A single T cell receptor beta chain is shown here with its context. Its antigen specificity is not known. Base-call qualities are not available, and no considerably larger clone is one nucleotide away. The sample originates from a study of cytomegalovirus exposure and HLA in healthy donors (dated 2017 in TCRdb). Regarding the study in general: According to an earlier analysis of several hundred of the donors, some 180 million T cells yielded roughly 100 million unique TCR beta sequences and 250 to 350 Gb of sequence data. The later analysis used no new phenotypic data to find candidate immune exposures, relying instead on TCR beta sequences and their occurrence across donors. A later genetic analysis took genome-wide SNP genotypes for about three fifths of the 666 donors and used that subset as a discovery cohort. Donor age, sex, ethnicity and CMV serostatus were compiled alongside the repertoire data. The number of donors typed differed by locus, with about 620-630 for A, B, C, DRB1 and DQB1, more than 500 for DQA1, under 610 for DPA1, and around 460 for DPB1. The study aimed to test whether cataloging public T cell receptors could reveal signatures of past pathogen exposure. The genetic ancestry cluster associated with self-reported Caucasian donors included 65% to 90% of the roughly 410 genotyped donors. High-throughput TCR immunosequencing, statistical association of individual TCRs with disease status, and machine learning were combined to predict cytomegalovirus infection status. Class I and class II HLA loci were covered by the typing at four-digit resolution. A later analysis re-examined previously published TCR beta repertoires from over 500 donors and added high-resolution HLA genotyping to investigate patterns of TCR occurrence. Among some 410 genotyped donors of the cohort, an average of approximately 250,000 unique TCR beta nucleotide sequences were sequenced per donor, 15% to 20% of them non-productive. The study used immunosequencing to profile the T cell repertoires of 670 or so subjects and linked those repertoires to cytomegalovirus serostatus. An early release that covered some 640 HLA-typed donors contained around 330 gigabases of sequencing data and tens of millions of unique TCR sequences. In addition to the first cohort of 650 to 800 subjects, a separate validation cohort of about 120 different subjects was used. Five DR-DQ haplotypes were treated as single units for association and clustering because of strong linkage in the cohort. Every discovery cohort repertoire had been produced on one sequencing platform. In an earlier analysis of 587 of the donors, high-throughput TCR beta sequencing was used to judge whether each TCR beta V gene segment behaved as functional or pseudogenic. Overall study outcomes, separate from this receptor: Because HLA typing was missing for some donors at each locus, association tests included only the typed subset. The classifier was reported to diagnose cytomegalovirus status with high specificity and sensitivity in both the original and validation cohorts. A further reported finding was that TCR beta sequences accurately predicted the HLA-A and HLA-B alleles for most subjects in the first cohort. Compared with equally common non-associated chains, HLA-associated TCR beta chains in a later analysis were more clonally expanded and had lower generation probabilities. Broadly in line with IMGT annotations, most TCR beta V segments showed up in productive rearrangements about 90% or about 30% of the time in an earlier analysis of roughly 590 of the donors. Because the 87-base-pair reads could not distinguish some IMGT-functional V segments, including TRBV6-2 and TRBV6-3, those segments were excluded. In this cohort, only TCR beta chains were sequenced, and detectable features were limited by the absence of alpha or paired-chain data. In the study, some 180 TCR beta chains were listed as associated with cytomegalovirus. Roughly uniform sequencing depth across donors was assumed in presence/absence analyses, although this assumption may not hold. The authors suggested that the approach could potentially be generalized to other disease states and immunological phenotypes. A later analysis associated 17,000 or so TCR beta sequences with specific HLA alleles at a false discovery rate of 0.05. Three of the identified cytomegalovirus-associated TCR beta chains were confirmed in vitro to be specific for cytomegalovirus antigens. An association between a missense DCLRE1C variant and V-gene and J-gene trimming of TCR beta chains was found in a later genetic analysis and replicated in an independent cohort. Correlated functional status among segregating V segments might be attributable to linkage disequilibrium, but an unknown experimental factor could not be ruled out. A cluster of highly shared sequence variants was judged likely to be a technical artifact of the sequencing pipeline. According to a later analysis, most CMV-associated TCR beta chains appeared to be HLA-restricted, and the HLA associations seemed to be driven largely by CMV exposure. In a later analysis, several top co-occurrence clusters were reported to appear linked to parvovirus B19, influenza, CMV and Epstein-Barr virus. The only immune exposure information available for the cohort was CMV serostatus. According to a later analysis, TCR association rates differed among HLA loci, with DRB1 alleles showing the most associated TCRs and HLA-C alleles showing the fewest. Most TCR sequences were seen in very few donors, while some public TCRs were found in many individuals. When HLA alleles, especially DR and DQ, strongly co-occurred, attributing TCR associations to individual alleles was difficult. Compared with the approximately 710-donor mean, donors in an Asian-associated ancestry cluster had fewer N-insertions in productive TCRs, according to a later genetic analysis. The earlier analysis of approximately 560 of the donors excluded roughly 17 rarely observed V segments, including chromosome 9 orphons, because counts were too low.

The cohort consisted of hundreds of healthy bone marrow donors. Cohort members were all nominally healthy when sampled, although unrecorded immune exposures were likely present. The donor tested CMV seronegative, placing the donor among the 350 to 400 seronegative members of the cohort. A peripheral blood sample was provided by each donor, and peripheral blood mononuclear cells were used for TCR beta sequencing. The Qiagen DNeasy Blood Extraction Kit was used to extract genomic DNA from the blood cell samples. To prepare the library, the immunoSEQ multiplex PCR assay was applied. For the multiplex PCR, a mixture combining 60 forward primers for TCR Vbeta segments and 13 reverse primers for TCR Jbeta segments was used. The CDR3 region of rearranged TCR beta genes was amplified from genomic DNA by a multiplex PCR assay. The amplified TCR beta libraries were sequenced on the Illumina HiSeq System as 87-base-pair reads. In the authors' own workflow: Across the 600 to 700 repertoires, a later analysis counted some 81 million unique TCR beta chains, 9 million to 14 million of which were shared by at least two donors. Raw reads were error-corrected and collapsed into unique sequences by a nearest-neighbor algorithm in which closely related sequences were merged to remove PCR and sequencing errors. Alignment of CDR3 sequences to IMGT reference sequences was used to assign V, D and J gene segments. For a sequence to be retained, at least a six-nucleotide match to both a V gene segment and a J gene segment was required. A rearrangement was called productive if the CDR3 had no stop codons and remained in frame with V and J, and every other rearrangement was called non-productive. Following IMGT convention, CDR3 was defined as the stretch from the second conserved V-encoded cysteine up to the conserved J-encoded phenylalanine. Sequences without an unambiguous match to a single V gene segment were excluded from the earlier analysis of several hundred of the donors. In an earlier analysis of several hundred of the donors, V segments were called functional above 56.7% productive rearrangements and were called segregating when the between-donor standard deviation exceeded 5%. A statistical classification framework was built to diagnose cytomegalovirus status from the catalog of TCR beta chain sequences. In a later analysis, TCR nucleotide sequences were compared against IMGT/GENE-DB human TR gene sequences so that V and J genes could be assigned. Using the TCRdist pipeline, a later analysis assigned CDR3 sequences along with most-parsimonious VDJ recombination scenarios. A later analysis defined each TCR beta chain by its CDR3 amino acid sequence plus V-gene family, and excluded reads lacking a unique V-gene family. To address suspected cross-contamination and a sequencing artifact, a later analysis removed roughly 580 highly shared, low-generation-probability nucleotide sequences. A later analysis calculated a clonal expansion index for each public chain from normalized within-repertoire ranks of inferred template counts. A later analysis computed generation probabilities with a VDJ recombination model fitted to out-of-frame rearrangements, and checked the results against IGoR. In a later analysis, hypergeometric tests were used to score TCR-TCR, TCR-HLA and TCR-CMV co-occurrence, with a repertoire-size bias correction applied to TCR pairs. In a later analysis, false discovery rates were estimated by permuting HLA or CMV assignments 20 times. A later analysis grouped co-occurring TCRs with DBSCAN, adding TCRdist sequence similarity when clustering within HLA-allele-positive subsets. Repertoires with fewer than 30,000 or more than 120,000 public chains, plus five repertoires with anomalous nucleotide sharing, were excluded from co-occurrence clustering. Held by TCRdb, this immuneACCESS table contains in-frame sequences only and omits some clones. Under half of the omission traces to an unresolved V gene where checked; the cause of the rest is unknown. For V, J and clone size, that table is used; D and trimming come from the DNA. The sample has 170,000 or so clones on record, roughly 80% of them singletons. Of the sample, under 2% falls within the top ten clones.

From the germline V gene, CDR1 is SGHDT and CDR2 is YYEEEE. V loses 0 bases of germline sequence and J loses 7 bases, and the interval between the two ends is 8 bases. Including the terminal cysteine and phenylalanine, the CDR3 comprises 13 residues. Only CDR3 DNA is held: 39 bases, read in frame from base 1. Material for sequencing was PBMCs. The chain employs TRBV5-6 and TRBJ2-1; perhaps TRBD2 is the D gene, with 5 bases matching. This TCR derives from a young man in good health and CMV-seronegative. The CDR3: CASSLGLANEQFF. The bases read TGTGCCAGCAGCTTGGGGCTAGCTAATGAGCAGTTCTTC. Here the CDR3 is joined to the reference TRBV5-6 and TRBJ2-1 genes, and the full variable domain is: DAGVTQSPTHLIKTRGQQVTLRCSPKSGHDTVSWYQQALGQGPQFIFQYYEEEERQRGNFPDRFSGHQFPNYSSELNVNALLLGDSALYLCASSLGLANEQFFGPGTRLTVL.